These T cell receptor beta chains were read from a single sample in a study of cytomegalovirus exposure and HLA in healthy donors. Here immunoSEQ multiplex PCR was the method, and the copy in TCRdb shows in-frame clones only, minus some. The sample lists about 120,000 clones, 81% occurring once. The sample consisted of PBMCs. The receptors were gathered from a woman aged 25 to 45 in good health and CMV-seronegative. CDR3s include the opening cysteine and the closing phenylalanine or tryptophan. A D gene is named only where the DNA matches it firmly. The listing skips clone size in some rows; elsewhere it reads once, few, many or a size class.

V gene	clone size	J gene	D gene	CDR3 DNA	CDR3 protein
TRBV28	-	TRBJ1-6	-	TGTGCCAGCAGTTTAGCGCCAAATTCACCCCTCCACTTT	CASSLAPNSPLHF
TRBV19	once	TRBJ2-1	TRBD2	TGTGCCAGTAGTATAACGGGAGGGGGGAATGAGCAGTTCTTC	CASSITGGGNEQFF
TRBV7-2	-	TRBJ1-2	-	TGTGCCAGCAGCCCGAAGACAGAATGGGTCTATGGCTACACCTTC	CASSPKTEWVYGYTF
TRBV27	-	TRBJ1-4	-	TGTGCCAGCAGTTTCAGTCCTCGGGCTAATGAAAAACTGTTTTTT	CASSFSPRANEKLFF
TRBV7-2	-	TRBJ2-2	TRBD2	TGTGCCAGCAGCCGACTAGCGCCGGTGAGGACCGGGGAGCTGTTTTTT	CASSRLAPVRTGELFF
TRBV4-2	-	TRBJ2-7	-	TGTGCCAGCAGCCAAGACCTCCCCTACGAGCAGTACTTC	CASSQDLPYEQYF
TRBV7-9	-	TRBJ2-1	TRBD2	TGTTCCAGCAGCCCGCTATCGGGACTAACCCACAATGAGCAGTTCTTC	CSSSPLSGLTHNEQFF
TRBV11-2	-	TRBJ2-7	-	TGTGCCAGCAGCCCTGCCAGGGGCTACGAGCAGTACTTC	CASSPARGYEQYF
TRBV27	-	TRBJ1-2	-	TGTGCCAGCAGTTTAAGAGGTTGGGGCTACACCTTC	CASSLRGWGYTF
TRBV27	-	TRBJ2-1	TRBD1	TGTGCCAGCAGTTTAGTGGGACAGGGACTTCTGAGCTTCTACAATGAGCAGTTCTTC	CASSLVGQGLLSFYNEQFF
TRBV19	-	TRBJ1-1	-	TGTGCCAGTAGTACCCGGGCGGGCACTGAAGCTTTCTTT	CASSTRAGTEAFF
TRBV10-3	-	TRBJ1-4	-	TGTGCCATCAGTGAGTCGGCTAACGGAGGTGAAAAACTGTTTTTT	CAISESANGGEKLFF
TRBV6-6	-	TRBJ1-3	-	TGTGCCAGCAGTTACTCGAAGACATTTGGAAACACCATATATTTT	CASSYSKTFGNTIYF
TRBV6-5	-	TRBJ2-7	TRBD2	TGTGCCGCCACTAGCGGGAGCTCCTACGAGCAGTACTTC	CAATSGSSYEQYF
TRBV5-1	-	TRBJ2-3	-	TGCGCCAGCAGCTGGCGGGAAAACACAGATACGCAGTATTTT	CASSWRENTDTQYF
TRBV28	-	TRBJ2-1	TRBD1	TGTGCCAGCACCCACGGACAGGGGTTAAATGAGCAGTTCTTC	CASTHGQGLNEQFF
TRBV2	few	TRBJ1-2	-	TGTGCCAGCAGTGCAGATCGTCAGGGAAACTATGGCTACACCTTC	CASSADRQGNYGYTF
TRBV5-1	-	TRBJ2-3	-	TGCGCCAGCAGCGTGAGGGCCACAGATACGCAGTATTTT	CASSVRATDTQYF
TRBV7-9	-	TRBJ2-1	TRBD2	TGTGCCAGCAGCTTAGGACTAGCCAATGAGCAGTTCTTC	CASSLGLANEQFF
TRBV19	-	TRBJ1-1	-	TGTGCCAGTAGACCCATTGGTAGCACTGAAGCTTTCTTT	CASRPIGSTEAFF
TRBV7-9	-	TRBJ2-1	TRBD1	TGTGCCAGCAGCTTAGGTAGGGGGAACGCAGGGGGCAATGAGCAGTTCTTC	CASSLGRGNAGGNEQFF
TRBV28	-	TRBJ2-7	TRBD1	TGTGCCAGCAAATTAAGGTCGACAGGGGGCTCCGAGCAGTACTTC	CASKLRSTGGSEQYF
TRBV5-8	few	TRBJ2-2	-	TGTGCCAGCAGCTTTTTCCAGTCCGGAGCCGGGGAGCTGTTTTTT	CASSFFQSGAGELFF
TRBV27	-	TRBJ1-2	TRBD1	TGTGCCAGCAGATGGACAGGCGATAACTATGGCTACACCTTC	CASRWTGDNYGYTF
TRBV7-2	-	TRBJ2-3	TRBD1	TGTGCCAGCAGCTTAACAGGGGCTAGCACAGATACGCAGTATTTT	CASSLTGASTDTQYF